Presented here are 25 T cell receptor beta chains from one specimen sequenced in a study of blood T cell repertoires in COVID-19. Using immunoSEQ multiplex PCR, the repertoire was profiled, and TCRdb retains in-frame clones only, with some absent. The data hold tens of thousands of clones, with approximately 85% observed a single time. The sample was peripheral blood. The receptors come from a human donor in a cohort sampled during active COVID-19.

V is TRBV7-9 and J is TRBJ2-1; a possible D gene is TRBD1 (5 bases). The V gene lost 3 bases and the J gene lost 8 bases, with 14 bases spanning the gap. Germline V gene sequence: CDR1 SEHNR, CDR2 FQNEAQ (reference sequence). This CDR3 spans 14 amino acids. The CDR3: CASSFSQGSYEQFF. CDR3 nucleotides: TGTGCCAGCAGCTTTAGCCAGGGATCTTATGAGCAGTTCTTC.

The J gene is TRBJ2-2, the V gene TRBV30; weak D call: TRBD1 (5 bases). Germline CDR1 reads GTSNPN; CDR2 reads SVGIG (reference sequence). V lost 8 bases to trimming and J lost 6 bases, with 13 bases between them. The length of the CDR3 is 12 residues. The CDR3, as DNA: TGTGCCGGGTTAGGGGCGGCCGGGGAGCTGTTTTTT. Its translation is CAGLGAAGELFF.

The V and J genes are TRBV25-1 and TRBJ1-1; no firm D call. The CDR3 totals 14 residues. Between the trimmed V and J ends, which lost 3 bases and 0 bases, there was a span of 8 bases. Germline loops: CDR1 MGHDK, CDR2 SYGVNS. This chain's CDR3 is CASSDIQVNTEAFF. Written as DNA, the CDR3 is TGTGCCAGCAGTGATATACAAGTGAACACTGAAGCTTTCTTT.

The CDR3 region has the DNA TGTGCCAGCAGTCCCCACGACAGCTATGGCTACACCTTC. It translates to CASSPHDSYGYTF. The V and J genes are TRBV6-5 and TRBJ1-2; D is perhaps TRBD1 (5 bases). CDR1 MNHEY and CDR2 SVGAGI come from the germline V gene. CDR3 length: 13 residues. V gave up 5 bases and J gave up 4 bases, with 11 bases separating them.

The CDR3 spells CASSLEQNTEAFF. Written as DNA, the CDR3 is TGTGCCAGCAGCTTAGAGCAGAACACTGAAGCTTTCTTT. J is TRBJ1-1 and V is TRBV7-6, with D unclear. The ends were cut back, 1 base at V and 1 base at J, with 4 bases in the middle. CDR1 SGHVS and CDR2 FNYEAQ come from the germline V gene. This CDR3 has 13 residues.

This clone was picked up a small number of times. The chain uses TRBV28 and TRBJ1-5; D possibly corresponds to TRBD1 (5 bases). Germline CDR1 reads MDHEN; CDR2 reads SYDVKM. CDR3 length equals 12 residues. Between the trimmed V and J ends, which lost 6 bases and 6 bases, there was a span of 9 bases. The DNA for the CDR3 is TGTGCCAGCAGCGTTCAGGGTCAGCCCCAGCATTTT. Translating it yields CASSVQGQPQHF.

The V call is TRBV18, the J call TRBJ2-3; 9 bases fit TRBD1. The CDR3 covers 15 residues. V gave up 2 bases and J gave up 3 bases; unmatched junction bases: 3. From germline, CDR1 is KGHSH and CDR2 LQKENI. The CDR3 nucleotides are TGTGCCAGCTCACCAAGGACAGGGGAGACAGATACGCAGTATTTT. Protein product: CASSPRTGETDTQYF.

J is TRBJ1-1 and V is TRBV30; a weak D match, TRBD1 (5 bases). Trimming took off 0 bases at V and 6 bases at J, with 8 bases between the two ends. The V gene's germline CDR1 is GTSNPN and CDR2 SVGIG (reference sequence). This CDR3 contains 12 residues. The CDR3 sequence: CAWSVGVPEAFF. CDR3 DNA sequence: TGTGCCTGGAGTGTAGGGGTCCCTGAAGCTTTCTTT.

The CDR3 nucleotides are TGTGCCACCCAAACGTCGAGCTCCTACAATGAGCAGTTCTTC. It specifies CATQTSSSYNEQFF. This sequence joins TRBV10-3 and TRBJ2-1; D ambiguous. The CDR3 is 14 amino acids. Germline V gene data show CDR1 as ENHRY and CDR2 as SYGVKD. Trimming shortened V by 10 bases and J by 0 bases, and 13 bases separated the two germline ends.

The chain joins TRBV19 to TRBJ2-5; 7 bases are shared with TRBD1. CDR3 length equals 16 residues. The ends lost 5 bases at V and 5 bases at J; junction bases unmatched: 14. Germline V lookup: CDR1 LNHDA, CDR2 SQIVND (reference sequence). CDR3 nucleotides: TGTGCCAGTAGTTCCCGAGGGGGCGGCGGGTTGGAGACCCAGTACTTC. This translates into CASSSRGGGGLETQYF.

The genes are TRBV30 and TRBJ1-1, with D possibly matching TRBD1 (6 bases). V dropped 5 bases and J dropped 1 base, with 11 bases sitting between them. The CDR3 spans 13 residues. Germline lookup yields CDR1 GTSNPN and CDR2 SVGIG (reference sequence). The CDR3 loop reads CAWGRGSNTEAFF. The CDR3 bases are TGTGCCTGGGGAAGGGGGTCGAACACTGAAGCTTTCTTT.

CDR3 region: CASKDRENYNSPLHF. The CDR3 DNA follows: TGTGCCAGCAAAGACAGGGAAAACTATAATTCACCCCTCCACTTT. The rearrangement links TRBV6-5 to TRBJ1-6; TRBD1 matches at 7 bases. The CDR3 totals 15 residues. CDR1 is MNHEY, CDR2 SVGAGI, per germline. Trimming took 7 bases from V and 3 from J; bases not matched to a gene: 6.

This chain links TRBV27 with TRBJ2-1; 7 bases align to TRBD1. The V and J ends lost 8 bases and 2 bases, in that order; junction bases with no gene match: 9. The CDR3 covers 15 residues. The germline V gene has CDR1 MNHEY and CDR2 SMNVEV (reference sequence). The DNA of the CDR3 is TGTGCCAGCTGTGAACAGGGGTTAGCCTACAATGAGCAGTTCTTC. Translating gives CASCEQGLAYNEQFF.

Only a few counts were recorded for this clone. J is TRBJ1-6 and V is TRBV30, with TRBD1 as a possible D gene (5 bases). V lost 1 base and J 6 bases, leaving 13 bases between the germline ends. Germline V lookup: CDR1 GTSNPN, CDR2 SVGIG (reference sequence). This CDR3 is built from 15 residues. CDR3: CAWSALGGLNSPLHF. CDR3 nucleotides: TGTGCCTGGAGTGCCCTGGGGGGACTTAATTCACCCCTCCACTTT.

The genes are TRBV4-1 and TRBJ2-3, with 8 bases lining up with TRBD2. After removal of 2 bases from V and 1 base from J, the junction contained 5 bases not matched to a gene. Germline CDR1 reads MGHRA; CDR2 reads YSYEKL. This CDR3 is built from 16 residues. CDR3: CASSQNGAGGTDTQYF. CDR3 nucleotides: TGCGCCAGCAGCCAAAATGGAGCGGGGGGCACAGATACGCAGTATTTT.

The V call is TRBV3-1 (or the pseudogene TRBV3-2), the J call TRBJ2-3, with 10 positions matching TRBD1. The trim removed 1 base at V and 4 bases at J, leaving 8 bases unmatched. Looked up from germline, CDR1 is LGHDT and CDR2 is YNNKEL (reference sequence). This CDR3 is 17 amino acids long. The CDR3 DNA reads as TGTGCCAGCAGCCAAGCCCCCGGGACAGGGGACGCAGATACGCAGTATTTT. Translating it yields CASSQAPGTGDADTQYF.

This clone has a single count. The chain uses TRBV5-1 and TRBJ2-1; 7 bases fit TRBD1. Germline V lookup: CDR1 SGHRS, CDR2 YFSETQ. The CDR3 has 14 amino acids. The J segment lost 5 bases and the V segment lost 2 bases, leaving 4 bases of the junction unmatched. CDR3 sequence: CASSLGTENNEQFF. DNA of the CDR3: TGCGCCAGCAGCTTAGGGACAGAAAACAATGAGCAGTTCTTC. Full variable domain (outside the CDR3, taken from reference TRBV5-1 and TRBJ2-1): KAGVTQTPRYLIKTRGQQVTLSCSPISGHRSVSWYQQTPGQGLQFLFEYFSETQRNKGNFPGRFSGRQFSNSRSEMNVSTLELGDSALYLCASSLGTENNEQFFGPGTRLTVL.

The count of this clone is one. CDR3 protein: CASRVVHRGSNQPQHF. CDR3 sequence (DNA): TGTGCCAGTAGGGTTGTCCACAGGGGTAGCAATCAGCCCCAGCATTTT. The rearrangement joins TRBV19 to TRBJ1-5; 7 bases map to TRBD1. The CDR3 extends over 16 amino acids. The trim removed 6 bases at V and 0 bases at J, leaving 8 bases unmatched. The germline V gene encodes CDR1 LNHDA and CDR2 SQIVND (reference sequence).

This clone was found a few times. This rearrangement joins TRBV29-1 to TRBJ1-5, with TRBD1 matching over 8 bases. This CDR3 region has 13 residues. Germline V CDR1 and CDR2: SQVTM, ANQGSEA. V gave up 5 bases and J gave up 4 bases; unmatched junction bases: 4. The DNA for the CDR3 is TGCAGCGTTTCCACAGGGGGAAATCAGCCCCAGCATTTT. Its translation: CSVSTGGNQPQHF. The full variable domain, rest sourced from reference TRBV29-1 and TRBJ1-5, is SAVISQKPSRDICQRGTSLTIQCQVDSQVTMMFWYRQQPGQSLTLIATANQGSEATYESGFVIDKFPISRPNLTFSTLTVSNMSPEDSSIYLCSVSTGGNQPQHFGDGTRLSIL.

The gene calls are TRBV3-1 (or the pseudogene TRBV3-2) and TRBJ2-5, with 8 nucleotides matching TRBD1. This CDR3 is 15 amino acids long. Germline loops: CDR1 LGHDT, CDR2 YNNKEL (reference sequence). V gave up 3 bases and J gave up 3 bases; unmatched junction bases: 6. The CDR3, as DNA: TGTGCCAGCAGCCATTCGACAGGGGTCGAAGAGACCCAGTACTTC. It is translated as CASSHSTGVEETQYF.

This clone has just a few counts. The J gene is TRBJ1-1, the V gene TRBV27, with D unclear. The CDR3 is 16 amino acids. The V end was cut by 2 bases, the J end by 1 base, with 14 bases between. Germline lookup yields CDR1 MNHEY and CDR2 SMNVEV (reference sequence). The CDR3 sequence is CASSLRGPRENTEAFF. CDR3 sequence (DNA): TGTGCCAGCAGTTTACGAGGGCCACGGGAGAACACTGAAGCTTTCTTT.

The CDR3 here is CAWTRSGTSYEQYF. For the CDR3, the DNA is TGTGCCTGGACGAGAAGCGGGACATCCTACGAGCAGTACTTC. The genes are TRBV30 and TRBJ2-7, with D possibly TRBD2 on 7 matching bases. V dropped 4 bases and J dropped 1 base, with 14 bases sitting between them. The CDR3 extends over 14 amino acids. CDR1 is GTSNPN, CDR2 SVGIG, per germline (reference sequence).

The V and J genes are TRBV6-2 or TRBV6-3 and TRBJ2-3; 13 nucleotides line up with TRBD2. This CDR3 is 16 amino acids long. Germline CDR1 is MNHEY and CDR2 is SVGEGT. V gave up 6 bases and J gave up 5 bases; unmatched junction bases: 8. The CDR3 region is CASSETSGRARDTQYF. In DNA form, the CDR3 reads TGTGCCAGCAGCGAAACTAGCGGGAGGGCCAGAGATACGCAGTATTTT.

The chain joins TRBV12-5 to TRBJ2-1; the D gene is possibly TRBD1 (6 bases). Per germline, CDR1 LGHNT and CDR2 FRNRAP. CDR3 size: 15 residues. V was cut by 2 bases and J by 6 bases, with 14 bases left in between. The CDR3 nucleotides are TGTGCTAGTGGTTTGCCCCAGGGGTCCGCCAATGAGCAGTTCTTC. It specifies CASGLPQGSANEQFF. The full variable domain, its missing parts supplied by reference TRBV12-5 and TRBJ2-1, is DARVTQTPRHKVTEMGQEVTMRCQPILGHNTVFWYRQTMMQGLELLAYFRNRAPLDDSGMPKDRFSAEMPDATLATLKIQPSEPRDSAVYFCASGLPQGSANEQFFGPGTRLTVL.

This chain links TRBV5-1 with TRBJ1-1, with D perhaps TRBD1 (6 bases). Germline loops: CDR1 SGHRS, CDR2 YFSETQ. The CDR3 is 13 amino acids. V was pared by 5 bases and J by 1 base, with 9 bases between. The DNA of the CDR3 is TGCGCCAGCAGACAACAGGGGAACACTGAAGCTTTCTTT. Its protein is CASRQQGNTEAFF.